The sequence of this TCR beta chain was determined in a study of T cell clones after liver transplantation. Profiled with immunoSEQ multiplex PCR; TCRdb holds only in-frame clones, not every one. The sample has more than 45,000 clones, approximately 70% seen once. This clone was detected only once. V lost 5 bases to trimming and J lost 0 bases, with 17 bases between them. CDR3 size: 17 residues. CDR1 is LNHDA, CDR2 SQIVND, per germline (reference sequence). The TCR originated in a human patient who received a liver transplant. Some T cells may originate from the graft donor. Material: CD4+ T cells from blood, obtained at the approximately 16-month timepoint. This chain links TRBV19 with TRBJ2-4; D possibly corresponds to TRBD2 (7 bases). For the CDR3, the DNA is TGTGCCAGTAGTCCCCTCGGAGGGGGGGTAGCCAAAAACATTCAGTACTTC. This gives the protein CASSPLGGGVAKNIQYF.